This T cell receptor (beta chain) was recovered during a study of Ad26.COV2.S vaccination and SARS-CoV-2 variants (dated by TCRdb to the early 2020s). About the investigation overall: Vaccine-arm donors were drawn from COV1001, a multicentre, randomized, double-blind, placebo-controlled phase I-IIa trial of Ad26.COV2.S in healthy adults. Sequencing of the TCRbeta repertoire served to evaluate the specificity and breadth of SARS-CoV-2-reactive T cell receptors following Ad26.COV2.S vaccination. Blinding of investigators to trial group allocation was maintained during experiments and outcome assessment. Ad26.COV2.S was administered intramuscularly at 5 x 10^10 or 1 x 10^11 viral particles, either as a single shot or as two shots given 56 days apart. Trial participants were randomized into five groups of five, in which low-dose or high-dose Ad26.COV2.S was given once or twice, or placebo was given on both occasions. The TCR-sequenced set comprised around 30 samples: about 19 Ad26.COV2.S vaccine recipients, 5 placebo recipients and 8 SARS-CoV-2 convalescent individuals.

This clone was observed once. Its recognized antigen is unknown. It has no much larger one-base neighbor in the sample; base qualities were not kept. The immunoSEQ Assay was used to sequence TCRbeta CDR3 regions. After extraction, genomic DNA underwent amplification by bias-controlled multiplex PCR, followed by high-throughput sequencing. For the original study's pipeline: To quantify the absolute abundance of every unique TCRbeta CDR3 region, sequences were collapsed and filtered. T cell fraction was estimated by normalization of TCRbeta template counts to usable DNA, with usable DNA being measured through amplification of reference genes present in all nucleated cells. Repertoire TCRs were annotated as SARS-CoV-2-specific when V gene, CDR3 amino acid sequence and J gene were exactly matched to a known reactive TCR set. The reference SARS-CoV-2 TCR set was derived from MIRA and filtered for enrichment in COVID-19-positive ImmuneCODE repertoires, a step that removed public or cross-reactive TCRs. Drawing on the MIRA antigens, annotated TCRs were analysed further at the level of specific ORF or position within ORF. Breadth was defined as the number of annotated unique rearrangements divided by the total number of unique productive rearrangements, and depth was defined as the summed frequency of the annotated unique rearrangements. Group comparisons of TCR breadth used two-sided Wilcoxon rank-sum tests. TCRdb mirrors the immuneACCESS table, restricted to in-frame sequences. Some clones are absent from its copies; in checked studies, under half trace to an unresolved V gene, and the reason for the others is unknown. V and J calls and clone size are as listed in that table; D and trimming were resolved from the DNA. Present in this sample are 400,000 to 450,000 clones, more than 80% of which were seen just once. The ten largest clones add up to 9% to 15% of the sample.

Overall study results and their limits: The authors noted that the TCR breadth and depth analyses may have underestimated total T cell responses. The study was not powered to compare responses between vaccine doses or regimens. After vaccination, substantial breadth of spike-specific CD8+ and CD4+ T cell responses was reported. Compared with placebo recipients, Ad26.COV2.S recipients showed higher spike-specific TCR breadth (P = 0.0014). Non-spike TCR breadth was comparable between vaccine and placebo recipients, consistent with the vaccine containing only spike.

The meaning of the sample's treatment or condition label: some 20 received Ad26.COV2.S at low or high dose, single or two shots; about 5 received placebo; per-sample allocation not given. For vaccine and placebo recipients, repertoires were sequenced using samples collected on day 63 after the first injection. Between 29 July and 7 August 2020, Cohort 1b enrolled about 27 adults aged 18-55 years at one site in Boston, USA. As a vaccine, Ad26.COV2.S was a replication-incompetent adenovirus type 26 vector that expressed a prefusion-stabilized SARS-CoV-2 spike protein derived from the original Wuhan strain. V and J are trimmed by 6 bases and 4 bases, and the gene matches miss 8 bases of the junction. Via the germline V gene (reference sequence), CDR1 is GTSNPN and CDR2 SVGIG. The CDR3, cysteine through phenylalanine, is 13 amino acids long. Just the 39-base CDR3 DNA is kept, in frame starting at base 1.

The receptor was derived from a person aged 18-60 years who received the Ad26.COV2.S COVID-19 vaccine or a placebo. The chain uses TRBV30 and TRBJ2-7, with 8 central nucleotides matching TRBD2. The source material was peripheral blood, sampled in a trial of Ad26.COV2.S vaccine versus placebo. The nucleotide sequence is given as TGTGCCTGTACACTAGCGGCACCATACGAGCAGTACTTC. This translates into CACTLAAPYEQYF. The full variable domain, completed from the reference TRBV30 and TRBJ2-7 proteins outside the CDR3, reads SQTIHQWPATLVQPVGSPLSLECTVEGTSNPNLYWYRQAAGRGLQLLFYSVGIGQISSEVPQNLSASRPQDRQFILSSKKLLLSDSGFYLCACTLAAPYEQYFGPGTRLTVT.